The 13 T cell receptor beta chains reported below all come from one sample, sequenced in a study of cytomegalovirus exposure and HLA in healthy donors. PCR used 60 Vbeta primers and 13 Jbeta primers. Measured with immunoSEQ multiplex PCR; TCRdb has only the in-frame clones, and not every one. The sample includes over 150,000 clones, roughly four fifths of them seen just once. The material sequenced was PBMCs. The receptors derive from a woman aged 45 to 65 in good health and CMV-seropositive.

The V gene is TRBV10-2, the J gene TRBJ2-7, with D unclear. CDR1 and CDR2 (germline): WSHSY, SAAADI. The CDR3 sequence is 13 residues long. Between the trimmed V and J ends, which lost 4 bases and 5 bases, there was a span of 12 bases. The CDR3 is CASSGAGWNEQYF. As DNA, the CDR3 is TGCGCCAGCAGTGGAGCCGGGTGGAACGAGCAGTACTTC.

V usage is TRBV2 and J usage is TRBJ1-1, with TRBD1 identical over 7 bases. CDR1 and CDR2 (germline): SNHLY, FYNNEI. Trimming at V came to 6 bases and at J to 7 bases, leaving 11 bases not matched to a gene. The CDR3 has 14 residues. CDR3 coding DNA: TGTGCCAGCAGCCCCGGGACAGAACTAGTTGAAGCTTTCTTT. It specifies CASSPGTELVEAFF.

V usage is TRBV10-1 and J usage is TRBJ1-4, with 9 bases matching TRBD1. V shed 9 bases and J 4 bases; nucleotides not matched to a gene: 3. The CDR3 has 13 amino acids. CDR1 WNHNN and CDR2 SYGVQD come from the germline V gene (reference sequence). CDR3 residues: CARRDRDNEKLFF. The CDR3, as DNA: TGCGCCAGGAGGGACAGGGATAATGAAAAACTGTTTTTT.

CDR3 nucleotide sequence: TGTGCCAGCGGGGTTGGGGCAGCCGGAAACACCATATATTTT. Its protein product is CASGVGAAGNTIYF. The V call is TRBV6-1, the J call TRBJ1-3, with D maybe TRBD1 (5 bases). This CDR3 is 14 amino acids long. The V gene's germline CDR1 is MNHNS and CDR2 SASEGT. Trimming left V 8 bases short and J 4 bases short, with 15 bases between.

This clone was counted only a few times. DNA of the CDR3: TGTGCCAGCAGCCAAGATTTCAGGTACTCTGGGGCCAACGTCCTGACTTTC. Protein: CASSQDFRYSGANVLTF. V gene TRBV14 combines with J gene TRBJ2-6; D gene ambiguous. Looked up from germline, CDR1 is SGHDN and CDR2 is FVKESK. CDR3 length: 17 residues. Trimming stripped 0 bases from V and 0 bases from J, with 9 bases between.

V usage is TRBV18 and J usage is TRBJ2-3, with D maybe TRBD2 (7 bases). Trimming cost V 2 bases and J 4 bases, with 10 bases left between them. The germline gives CDR1 KGHSH, CDR2 LQKENI. This CDR3 region has 14 residues. The CDR3 protein is CASSPGGAPDTQYF. The CDR3 region has the DNA TGTGCCAGCTCACCAGGGGGGGCCCCAGATACGCAGTATTTT.

CDR3 DNA: TGCGCCAGCAGCTTGGGTAGCGGGGGGGCGGGTGAGCAGTTCTTC. Protein sequence: CASSLGSGGAGEQFF. The chain has TRBV5-1 and TRBJ2-1; the match to TRBD2 covers 11 bases. J lost 9 bases, V lost 0 bases, and 5 bases had no gene match. CDR1 and CDR2 from the germline V gene are SGHRS and YFSETQ. This CDR3 is 15 amino acids long.

The V and J genes are TRBV5-8 and TRBJ2-7; TRBD2 might be the D (5 bases). The germline V and J ends were trimmed by 0 bases and 5 bases, with 12 bases remaining between them. This CDR3 has 14 amino acids. Germline V gene sequence: CDR1 SGHTS, CDR2 YDEGEE. For the CDR3, the DNA is TGTGCCAGCAGCTTGGAGGGAGCCCGACACGAGCAGTACTTC. Translation gives CASSLEGARHEQYF.

This clone showed up just once. The genes are TRBV6-6 and TRBJ1-1; 7 nucleotides agree with TRBD1. The trim removed 5 bases at V and 5 bases at J, leaving 8 bases unmatched. The CDR3 contains 14 residues. The germline V gene encodes CDR1 MNHNY and CDR2 SVGAGI (reference sequence). CDR3 residues: CASSMTGSRTEAFF. In nucleotides, the CDR3 is TGTGCCAGCAGTATGACAGGGAGTAGGACTGAAGCTTTCTTT.

The gene calls are TRBV5-4 and TRBJ2-5; D call uncertain. The CDR3 length is 13 residues. Germline V lookup: CDR1 SGHNT, CDR2 YYREEE (reference sequence). V lost 5 bases, J lost 4 bases, and 12 bases lay in between. The CDR3 is CASSPPGGETQYF. CDR3 coding DNA: TGTGCCAGCAGTCCCCCCGGCGGAGAGACCCAGTACTTC.

The chain is built from TRBV19 and TRBJ1-5; 8 bases align to TRBD1. Germline-derived CDR1 and CDR2 are LNHDA and SQIVND (reference sequence). With 7 bases clipped from V and 6 bases from J, the junction kept 8 bases outside the gene matches. The CDR3 has 14 residues. The CDR3 DNA sequence: TGTGCCAGTATGAGGCAGGGGGCCGGTCAGCCCCAGCATTTT. Amino acid sequence: CASMRQGAGQPQHF.

In this sample, this clone turned up a few times. The V call is TRBV25-1, the J call TRBJ1-1; 9 bases agree with TRBD1. Losses at the gene ends were 0 bases for V and 8 bases for J; bases not matched to a gene: 4. In germline, CDR1 is MGHDK, CDR2 SYGVNS. CDR3 size: 14 residues. The CDR3 DNA sequence: TGTGCCAGCAGTGAATATATTGGGACAGGGGAAGCTTTCTTT. Residues: CASSEYIGTGEAFF.

The chain uses TRBV2 and TRBJ1-1; maybe TRBD1 (5 bases). With 9 bases removed from V and 0 bases from J, the gap between germline ends came to 11 bases. Germline lookup yields CDR1 SNHLY and CDR2 FYNNEI. CDR3 length: 13 amino acids. Written as DNA, the CDR3 is TGTGCCAGGTCGACAGACATGAACACTGAAGCTTTCTTT. This encodes CARSTDMNTEAFF.